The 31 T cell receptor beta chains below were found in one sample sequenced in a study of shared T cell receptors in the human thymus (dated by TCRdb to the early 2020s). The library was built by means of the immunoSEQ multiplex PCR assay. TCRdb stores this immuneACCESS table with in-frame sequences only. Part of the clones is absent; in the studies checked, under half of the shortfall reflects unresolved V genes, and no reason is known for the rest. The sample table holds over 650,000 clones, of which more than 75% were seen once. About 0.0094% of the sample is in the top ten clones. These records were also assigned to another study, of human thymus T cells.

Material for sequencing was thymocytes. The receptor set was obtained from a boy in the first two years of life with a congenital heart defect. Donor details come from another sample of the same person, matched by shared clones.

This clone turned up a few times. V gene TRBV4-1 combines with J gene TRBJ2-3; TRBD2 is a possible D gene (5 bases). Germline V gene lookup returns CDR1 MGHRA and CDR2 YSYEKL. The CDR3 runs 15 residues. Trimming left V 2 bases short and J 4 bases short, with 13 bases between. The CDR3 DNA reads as TGCGCCAGCAGCCAAACCCCCTTGGAGGCAGATACGCAGTATTTT. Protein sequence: CASSQTPLEADTQYF.

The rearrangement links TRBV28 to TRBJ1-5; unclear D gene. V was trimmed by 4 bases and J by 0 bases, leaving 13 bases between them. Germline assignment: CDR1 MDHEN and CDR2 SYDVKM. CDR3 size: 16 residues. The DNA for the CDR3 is TGTGCCAGCAGTTACCCGCACTCCTATAGCAATCAGCCCCAGCATTTT. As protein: CASSYPHSYSNQPQHF. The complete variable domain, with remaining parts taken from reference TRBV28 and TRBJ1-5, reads DVKVTQSSRYLVKRTGEKVFLECVQDMDHENMFWYRQDPGLGLRLIYFSYDVKMKEKGDIPEGYSVSREKKERFSLILESASTNQTSMYLCASSYPHSYSNQPQHFGDGTRLSIL.

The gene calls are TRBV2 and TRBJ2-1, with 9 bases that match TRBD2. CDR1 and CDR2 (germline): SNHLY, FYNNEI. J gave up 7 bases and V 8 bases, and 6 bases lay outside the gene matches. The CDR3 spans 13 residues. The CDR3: CASPGLAENEQFF. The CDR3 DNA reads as TGTGCCAGCCCGGGACTAGCTGAGAATGAGCAGTTCTTC.

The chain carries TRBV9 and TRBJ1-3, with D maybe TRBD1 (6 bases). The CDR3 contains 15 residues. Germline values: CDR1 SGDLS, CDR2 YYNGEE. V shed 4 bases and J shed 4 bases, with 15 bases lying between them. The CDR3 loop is CASSRRTANGNTIYF. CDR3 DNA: TGTGCCAGCAGCAGACGGACAGCCAACGGAAACACCATATATTTT.

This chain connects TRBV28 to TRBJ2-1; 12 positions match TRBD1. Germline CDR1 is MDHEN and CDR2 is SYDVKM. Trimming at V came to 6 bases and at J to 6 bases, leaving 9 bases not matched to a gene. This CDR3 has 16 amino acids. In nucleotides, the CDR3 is TGTGCCAGCAGAGCCGGGACAGGGGGCTTTGGCAATGAGCAGTTCTTC. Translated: CASRAGTGGFGNEQFF. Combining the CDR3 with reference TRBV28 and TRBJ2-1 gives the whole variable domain DVKVTQSSRYLVKRTGEKVFLECVQDMDHENMFWYRQDPGLGLRLIYFSYDVKMKEKGDIPEGYSVSREKKERFSLILESASTNQTSMYLCASRAGTGGFGNEQFFGPGTRLTVL.

CDR3 coding DNA: TGTGCCAGCAGTCCAGAGCCCAGGGGCAATGAGCAGTTCTTC. Protein: CASSPEPRGNEQFF. This rearrangement joins TRBV6-5 to TRBJ2-1, with D maybe TRBD1 (6 bases). Germline V CDR1 and CDR2: MNHEY, SVGAGI. The CDR3 spans 14 residues. V was shortened by 5 bases and J by 6 bases, with 14 bases between the two germline ends.

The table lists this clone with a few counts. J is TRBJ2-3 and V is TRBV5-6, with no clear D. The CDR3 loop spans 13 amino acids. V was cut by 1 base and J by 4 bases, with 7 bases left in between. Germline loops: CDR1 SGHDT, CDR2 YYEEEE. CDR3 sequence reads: CASSLIGPDTQYF. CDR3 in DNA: TGTGCCAGCAGCTTGATCGGTCCAGATACGCAGTATTTT.

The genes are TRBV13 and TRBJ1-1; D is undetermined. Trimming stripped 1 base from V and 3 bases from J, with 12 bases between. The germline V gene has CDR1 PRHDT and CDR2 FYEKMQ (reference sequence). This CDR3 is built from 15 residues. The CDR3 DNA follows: TGTGCCAGCAGCTTAGTGGTCTCCGCAGACACTGAAGCTTTCTTT. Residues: CASSLVVSADTEAFF.

In nucleotides, the CDR3 is TGTGCCAGCAGCTTGCGGACTAGCGGGACTGGGGACAATGAGCAGTTCTTC. This gives the protein CASSLRTSGTGDNEQFF. The chain is built from TRBV7-9 and TRBJ2-1, with 12 positions matching TRBD2. J gave up 5 bases and V 3 bases, and 8 bases lay outside the gene matches. The CDR3 sequence is 17 residues long. The germline V gene has CDR1 SEHNR and CDR2 FQNEAQ (reference sequence). The complete variable domain, with remaining parts taken from reference TRBV7-9 and TRBJ2-1, reads DTGVSQNPRHKITKRGQNVTFRCDPISEHNRLYWYRQTLGQGPEFLTYFQNEAQLEKSRLLSDRFSAERPKGSFSTLEIQRTEQGDSAMYLCASSLRTSGTGDNEQFFGPGTRLTVL.

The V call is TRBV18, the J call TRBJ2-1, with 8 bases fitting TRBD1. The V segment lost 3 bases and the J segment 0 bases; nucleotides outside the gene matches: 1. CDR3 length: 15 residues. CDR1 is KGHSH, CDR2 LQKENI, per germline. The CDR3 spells CASSPTGGSYNEQFF. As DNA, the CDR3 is TGTGCCAGCTCACCCACAGGGGGCTCCTACAATGAGCAGTTCTTC.

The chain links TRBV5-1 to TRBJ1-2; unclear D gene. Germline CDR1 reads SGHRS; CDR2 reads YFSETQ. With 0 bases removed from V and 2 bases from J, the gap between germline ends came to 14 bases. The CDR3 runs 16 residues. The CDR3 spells CASSLDFWATNYGYTF. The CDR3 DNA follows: TGCGCCAGCAGCTTGGACTTCTGGGCGACGAACTATGGCTACACCTTC.

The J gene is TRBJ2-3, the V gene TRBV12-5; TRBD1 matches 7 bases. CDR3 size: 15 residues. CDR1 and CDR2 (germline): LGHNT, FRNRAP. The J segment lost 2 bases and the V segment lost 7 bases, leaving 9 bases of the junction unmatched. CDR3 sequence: CASAIRDRPTDTQYF. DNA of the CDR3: TGTGCTAGTGCCATCCGGGACAGACCCACAGATACGCAGTATTTT.

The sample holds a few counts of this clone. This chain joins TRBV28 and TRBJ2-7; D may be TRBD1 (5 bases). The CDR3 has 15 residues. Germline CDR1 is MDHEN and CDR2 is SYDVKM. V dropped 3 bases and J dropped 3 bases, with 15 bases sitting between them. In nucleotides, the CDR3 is TGTGCCAGCAGTTTTCTAAGGGTAGGGGACTACGAGCAGTACTTC. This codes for CASSFLRVGDYEQYF.

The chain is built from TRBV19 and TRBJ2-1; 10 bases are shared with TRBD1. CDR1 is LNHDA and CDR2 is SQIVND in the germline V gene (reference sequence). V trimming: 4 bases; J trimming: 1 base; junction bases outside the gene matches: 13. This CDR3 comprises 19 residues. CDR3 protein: CASSNPGQGRPRSYNEQFF. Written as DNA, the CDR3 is TGTGCCAGTAGTAATCCGGGACAGGGGCGCCCGAGATCCTACAATGAGCAGTTCTTC.

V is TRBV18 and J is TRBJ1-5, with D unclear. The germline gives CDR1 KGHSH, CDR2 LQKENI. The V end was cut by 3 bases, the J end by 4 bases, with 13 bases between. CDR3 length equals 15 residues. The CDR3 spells CASSPNPRGNQPQHF. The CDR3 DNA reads TGTGCCAGCTCACCCAATCCTAGAGGGAATCAGCCCCAGCATTTT.

CDR3 sequence: CASSEGWDEQYF. In nucleotides, the CDR3 is TGTGCCAGCAGCGAGGGATGGGACGAGCAGTACTTC. The chain recombines TRBV6-5 with TRBJ2-7, with D possibly being TRBD2 (5 bases). Germline CDR1 reads MNHEY; CDR2 reads SVGAGI. V was trimmed by 6 bases and J by 5 bases, leaving 11 bases between them. The CDR3 contains 12 residues.

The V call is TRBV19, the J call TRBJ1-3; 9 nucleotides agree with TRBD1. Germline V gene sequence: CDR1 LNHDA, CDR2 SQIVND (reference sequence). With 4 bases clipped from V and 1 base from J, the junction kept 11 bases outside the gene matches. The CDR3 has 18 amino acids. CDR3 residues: CASSNYSGTGNSGNTIYF. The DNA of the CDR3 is TGTGCCAGTAGTAACTACTCCGGGACAGGGAATTCTGGAAACACCATATATTTT.

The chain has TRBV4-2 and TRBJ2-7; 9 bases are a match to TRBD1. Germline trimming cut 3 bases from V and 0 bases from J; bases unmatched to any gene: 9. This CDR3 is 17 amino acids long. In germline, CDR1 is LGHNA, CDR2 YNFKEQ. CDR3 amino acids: CASSHIQEGQGSYEQYF. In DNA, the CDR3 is TGTGCCAGCAGCCACATCCAAGAGGGACAGGGCTCCTACGAGCAGTACTTC.

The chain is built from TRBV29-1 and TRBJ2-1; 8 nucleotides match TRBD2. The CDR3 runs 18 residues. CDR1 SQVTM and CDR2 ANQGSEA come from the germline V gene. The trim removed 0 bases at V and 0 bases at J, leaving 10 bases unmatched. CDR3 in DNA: TGCAGCGTTGAAGATCCGGGGGGGTTAGCGGGCTCCTACAATGAGCAGTTCTTC. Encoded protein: CSVEDPGGLAGSYNEQFF.

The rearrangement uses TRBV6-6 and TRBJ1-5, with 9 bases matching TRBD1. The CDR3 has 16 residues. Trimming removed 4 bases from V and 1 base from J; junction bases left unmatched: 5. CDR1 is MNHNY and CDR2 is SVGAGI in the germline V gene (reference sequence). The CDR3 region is CASSCRTGESNQPQHF. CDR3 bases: TGTGCCAGCAGTTGCAGGACAGGGGAAAGCAATCAGCCCCAGCATTTT.

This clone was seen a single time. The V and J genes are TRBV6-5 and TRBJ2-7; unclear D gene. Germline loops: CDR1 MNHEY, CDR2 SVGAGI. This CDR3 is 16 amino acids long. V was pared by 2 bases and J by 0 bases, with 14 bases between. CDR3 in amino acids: CASSYPLPMSSYEQYF. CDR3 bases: TGTGCCAGCAGTTACCCCCTCCCCATGAGCTCCTACGAGCAGTACTTC.

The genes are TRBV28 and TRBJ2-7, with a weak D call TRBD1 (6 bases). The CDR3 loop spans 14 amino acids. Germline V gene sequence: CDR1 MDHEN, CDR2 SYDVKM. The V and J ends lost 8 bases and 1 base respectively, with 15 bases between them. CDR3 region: CASSNNGQSYEQYF. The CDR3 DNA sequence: TGTGCCAGCTCAAACAACGGACAGTCCTACGAGCAGTACTTC.

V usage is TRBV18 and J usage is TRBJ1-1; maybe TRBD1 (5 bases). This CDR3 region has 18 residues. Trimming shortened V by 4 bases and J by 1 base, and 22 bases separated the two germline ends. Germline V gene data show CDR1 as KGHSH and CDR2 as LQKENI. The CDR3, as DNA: TGTGCCAGCTCACACACGCGACACCACAGGAATGGGAACACTGAAGCTTTCTTT. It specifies CASSHTRHHRNGNTEAFF.

The CDR3 reads CASSPRGQYNEQFF. In DNA form, the CDR3 reads TGTGCCAGCAGCCCCAGGGGACAATACAATGAGCAGTTCTTC. This sequence joins TRBV11-3 and TRBJ2-1; perhaps TRBD1 as D (6 bases). V lost 5 bases and J 4 bases, leaving 12 bases between the germline ends. The CDR3 covers 14 residues. Germline V CDR1 and CDR2: SGHNT, YENEEA. Full variable domain (remainder filled in from reference TRBV11-3 and TRBJ2-1): EAGVVQSPRYKIIEKKQPVAFWCNPISGHNTLYWYLQNLGQGPELLIRYENEEAVDDSQLPKDRFSAERLKGVDSTLKIQPAELGDSAVYLCASSPRGQYNEQFFGPGTRLTVL.

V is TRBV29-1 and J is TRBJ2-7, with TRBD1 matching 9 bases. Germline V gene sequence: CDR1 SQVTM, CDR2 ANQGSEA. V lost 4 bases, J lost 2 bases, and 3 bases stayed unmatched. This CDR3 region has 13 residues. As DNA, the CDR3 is TGCAGCGTTGTCCGGGACAGGGCCTACGAGCAGTACTTC. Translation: CSVVRDRAYEQYF.

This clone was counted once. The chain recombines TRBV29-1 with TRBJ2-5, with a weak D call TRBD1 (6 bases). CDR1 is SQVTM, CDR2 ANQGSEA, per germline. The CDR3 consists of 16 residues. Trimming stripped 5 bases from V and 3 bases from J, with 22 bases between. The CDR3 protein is CSVHPGGTKGKETQYF. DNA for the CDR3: TGCAGCGTTCACCCGGGTGGGACAAAAGGGAAAGAGACCCAGTACTTC.

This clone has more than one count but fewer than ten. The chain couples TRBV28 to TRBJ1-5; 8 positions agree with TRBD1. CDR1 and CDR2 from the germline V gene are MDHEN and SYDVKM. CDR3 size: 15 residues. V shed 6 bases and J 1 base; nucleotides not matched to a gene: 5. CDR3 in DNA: TGTGCCAGCAGCTGCAGGGGGCTAAGCAATCAGCCCCAGCATTTT. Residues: CASSCRGLSNQPQHF.

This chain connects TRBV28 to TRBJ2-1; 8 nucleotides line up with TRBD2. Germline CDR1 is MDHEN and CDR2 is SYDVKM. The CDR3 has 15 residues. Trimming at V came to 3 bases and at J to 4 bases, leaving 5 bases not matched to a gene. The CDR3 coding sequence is TGTGCCAGCAGTTTCAGCGGGAGTAGGTACAATGAGCAGTTCTTC. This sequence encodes CASSFSGSRYNEQFF.

CDR3 in DNA: TGCACCAGCAGCCAGAGGACTAGCGGGGGGAAGAAAGATACGCAGTATTTT. This sequence encodes CTSSQRTSGGKKDTQYF. The V and J genes are TRBV1 and TRBJ2-3; the D segment call TRBD2 is taken from the table without a DNA check. TRBV1 is labeled a pseudogene. The CDR3 sequence is 17 residues long.

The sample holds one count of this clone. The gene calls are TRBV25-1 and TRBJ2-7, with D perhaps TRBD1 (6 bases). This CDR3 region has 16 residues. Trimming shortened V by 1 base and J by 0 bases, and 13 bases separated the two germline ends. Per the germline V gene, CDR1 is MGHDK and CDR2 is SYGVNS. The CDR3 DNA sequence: TGTGCCAGCAGTGAATTGGGGGCAGGGATCTCCTACGAGCAGTACTTC. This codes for CASSELGAGISYEQYF.

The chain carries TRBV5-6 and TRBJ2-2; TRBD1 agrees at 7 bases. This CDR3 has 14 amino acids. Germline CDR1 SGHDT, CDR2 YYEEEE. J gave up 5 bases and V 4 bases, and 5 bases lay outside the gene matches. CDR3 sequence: CASSARQGTGELFF. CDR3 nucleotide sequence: TGTGCCAGCAGCGCCCGACAGGGAACCGGGGAGCTGTTTTTT.